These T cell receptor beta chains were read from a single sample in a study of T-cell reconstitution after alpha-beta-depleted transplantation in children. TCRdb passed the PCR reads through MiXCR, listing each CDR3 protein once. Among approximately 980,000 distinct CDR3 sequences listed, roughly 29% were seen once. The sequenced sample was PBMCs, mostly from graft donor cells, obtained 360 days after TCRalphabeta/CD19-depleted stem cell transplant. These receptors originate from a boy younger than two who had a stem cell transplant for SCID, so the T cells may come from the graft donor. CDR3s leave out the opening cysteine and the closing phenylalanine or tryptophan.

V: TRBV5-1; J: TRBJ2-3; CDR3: ASSVPGTSTDTQY
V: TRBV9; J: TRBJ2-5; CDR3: ASSVRGQRRMETQY
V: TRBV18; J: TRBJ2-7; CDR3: ASSPTASYEQY
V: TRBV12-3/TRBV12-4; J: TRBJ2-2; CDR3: ASSLNRGRGTGELF
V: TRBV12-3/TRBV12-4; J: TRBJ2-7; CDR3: ASTPSGDLTYEQY
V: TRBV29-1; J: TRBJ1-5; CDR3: SVEGSGRRVQPQH
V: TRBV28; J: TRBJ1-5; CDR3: ASSSAGVGNQPQH
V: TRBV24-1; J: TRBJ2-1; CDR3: ATSDLQGKGAHNEQF
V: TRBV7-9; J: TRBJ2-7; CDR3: ASSRAGASYEQY
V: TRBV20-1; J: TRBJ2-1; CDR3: SARVGGRGDNEQF
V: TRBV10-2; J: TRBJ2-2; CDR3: ATKTANTGELF
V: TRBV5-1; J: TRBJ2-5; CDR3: ASSLGEGGETQY
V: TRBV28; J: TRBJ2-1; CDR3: ASGRGGTTHNEQF
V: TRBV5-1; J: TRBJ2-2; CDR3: ASSSTSPGELF
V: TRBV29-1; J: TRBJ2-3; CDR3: SVVRPDTQY
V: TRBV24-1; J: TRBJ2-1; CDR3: ATSDLSRTPNEQF
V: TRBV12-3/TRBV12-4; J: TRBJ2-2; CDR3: ASNPFRGENTGELF
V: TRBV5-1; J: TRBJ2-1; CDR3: ASSFASSYNEQF
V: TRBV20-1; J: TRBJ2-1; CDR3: SAKVAGGPRYNEQF
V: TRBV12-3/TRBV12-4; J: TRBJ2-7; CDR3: ASSPLASSYEQY
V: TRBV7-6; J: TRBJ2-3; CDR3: ASSPSVERGRAQY
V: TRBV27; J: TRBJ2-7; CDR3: ASSVRDNSYEQY
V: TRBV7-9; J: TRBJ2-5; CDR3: ASSVAGGHGTQY
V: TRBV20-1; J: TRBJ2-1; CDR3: SASKTSPEF
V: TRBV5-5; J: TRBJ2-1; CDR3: ASGQGNEQF
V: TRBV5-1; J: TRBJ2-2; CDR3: ASSLGTGKNTGELF
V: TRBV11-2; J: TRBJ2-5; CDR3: ASSFRGREETQY
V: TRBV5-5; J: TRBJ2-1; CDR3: ASSTIAGAYNEQF
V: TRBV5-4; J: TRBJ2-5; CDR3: ASSLARDGKETQY
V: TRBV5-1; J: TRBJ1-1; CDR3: ASSSSRDILGGNTEAF
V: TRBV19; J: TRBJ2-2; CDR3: ASKTQASGNTGELF
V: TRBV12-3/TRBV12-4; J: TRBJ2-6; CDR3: ASSSLGANVLT
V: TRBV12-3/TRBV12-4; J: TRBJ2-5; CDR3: ASRIDPQETQY
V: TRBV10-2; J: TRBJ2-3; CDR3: ASSGTRTDTQY
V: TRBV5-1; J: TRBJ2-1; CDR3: ASSLIQVGVPHNEQF
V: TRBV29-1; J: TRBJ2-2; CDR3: SADRENTGELF
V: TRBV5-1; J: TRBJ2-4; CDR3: ASSLEETHTGNIQY
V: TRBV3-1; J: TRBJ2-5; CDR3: ASSLPRGAEQETQY
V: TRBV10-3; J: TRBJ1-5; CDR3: AISEKGSGTPNQPQH
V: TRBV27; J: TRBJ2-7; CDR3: ASSTAGLGEQY
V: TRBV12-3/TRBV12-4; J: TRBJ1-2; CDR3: ASSLGSGYT
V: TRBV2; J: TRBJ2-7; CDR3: ASKIGAEGAYEQY
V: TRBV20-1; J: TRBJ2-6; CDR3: SARVAGASSGANVLT
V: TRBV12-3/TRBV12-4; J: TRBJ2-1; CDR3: ASWAGGGRDEQF
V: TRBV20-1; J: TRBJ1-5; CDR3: SAGGFQEANQPQH
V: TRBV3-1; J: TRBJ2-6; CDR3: ASSQFTGANVLT
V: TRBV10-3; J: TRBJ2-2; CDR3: AISSRGTGANTGELF
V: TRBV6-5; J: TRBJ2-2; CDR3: ASSYGWDRGTGELF
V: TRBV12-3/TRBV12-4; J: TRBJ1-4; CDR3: ASSPGREGWRNEKLF
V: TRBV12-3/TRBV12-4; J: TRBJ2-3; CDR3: ASSLALSLAGGQADTQY
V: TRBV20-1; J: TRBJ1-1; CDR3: SAPRTENTEAF
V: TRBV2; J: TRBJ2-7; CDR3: ASTRPGQSTYEQY
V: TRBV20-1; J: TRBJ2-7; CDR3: SAMDRGDSYEQY
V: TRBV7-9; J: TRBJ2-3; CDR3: ASSPRLVNTDTQY